The 31 T cell receptor beta chains reported below all come from one sample, sequenced in a study of cytomegalovirus exposure and HLA in healthy donors. Primers included in the PCR were 60 Vbeta and 13 Jbeta primers. The table came from immunoSEQ multiplex PCR; TCRdb's copy has only in-frame clones and leaves some out. The sample yields some 140,000 clones, 75% to 85% seen once. The sample taken for sequencing was PBMCs. These receptors all come from a female donor in good health and CMV-seronegative.

Remarks on this clone: At one of its ends the junction is not consistent with the germline gene, which may arise from a read error. The chain carries TRBV7-7 and TRBJ2-2; TRBD1 might be the D (5 bases). The germline V gene has CDR1 SSHAT and CDR2 FNYEAQ (reference sequence). The CDR3 runs 14 residues. CDR3 nucleotides: TGTGCTAGCAGTTATGACAGAGGCACCGGGGAGCTGTTTTTT. Its protein is CASSYDRGTGELFF.

This chain uses TRBV2 with TRBJ2-7, with a tentative D call TRBD2 (6 bases). V was shortened by 7 bases and J by 3 bases, with 16 bases between the two germline ends. CDR3 length: 14 amino acids. Germline CDR1 and CDR2: SNHLY and FYNNEI. CDR3 nucleotides: TGTGCCAGCAAGGTGGGGCGGGGAGGCTACGAGCAGTACTTC. Translated: CASKVGRGGYEQYF.

This clone turned up a few times. The V gene is TRBV5-6, the J gene TRBJ2-2; 9 nucleotides match TRBD1. CDR1 and CDR2 from the germline V gene are SGHDT and YYEEEE. CDR3 size: 15 residues. V dropped 4 bases and J dropped 6; count of bases not matched to a gene: 7. The CDR3 DNA reads as TGTGCCAGCAGCCCCGGGACAGGGTATGCCGGGGAGCTGTTTTTT. It encodes CASSPGTGYAGELFF.

This chain joins TRBV7-9 and TRBJ2-7; D may be TRBD2 (5 bases). CDR3 size: 13 residues. Deletions cut 7 bases from V and 5 bases from J, with 15 bases between. CDR1 and CDR2 from the germline V gene are SEHNR and FQNEAQ (reference sequence). The DNA for the CDR3 is TGTGCCAGCACTCTAAAGCCCGGGAACGAGCAGTACTTC. Encoded protein: CASTLKPGNEQYF.

The chain has TRBV6-4 and TRBJ2-1, with TRBD1 matching over 8 bases. This CDR3 contains 16 residues. CDR1 and CDR2 from the germline V gene are MRHNA and SNTAGT. V trimming: 4 bases; J trimming: 4 bases; junction bases outside the gene matches: 9. The CDR3 DNA follows: TGTGCCAGCAGTGCCTCCGCGGACAGGGCTTACAATGAGCAGTTCTTC. It encodes CASSASADRAYNEQFF.

This clone was seen only a few times. This chain connects TRBV2 to TRBJ1-5; 11 bases fit TRBD1. CDR1 and CDR2 (germline): SNHLY, FYNNEI. The CDR3 runs to 13 residues. The V gene end was trimmed by 8 bases and the J gene end by 4 bases; junction bases not matched to a gene: 1. The chain's CDR3 is CASGQGANQPQHF. The CDR3 nucleotides are TGTGCCAGCGGACAGGGGGCGAATCAGCCCCAGCATTTT.

V usage is TRBV7-2 and J usage is TRBJ1-5, with D perhaps matching TRBD1 (6 bases). In germline, CDR1 is SGHTA, CDR2 FQGNSA. Trimming shortened V by 4 bases and J by 6 bases, and 10 bases separated the two germline ends. There are 13 residues in the CDR3. CDR3 amino acids: CASSWEGGQPQHF. Written as DNA, the CDR3 is TGTGCCAGCAGCTGGGAGGGGGGTCAGCCCCAGCATTTT.

The chain recombines TRBV19 with TRBJ1-4; 7 bases fit TRBD1. The CDR3 has 16 residues. Germline assignment: CDR1 LNHDA and CDR2 SQIVND (reference sequence). V lost 1 base to trimming and J lost 8 bases; unmatched junction nucleotides: 10. The CDR3 region is CASSIGRQGMGEKLFF. The CDR3 DNA reads TGTGCCAGTAGTATAGGCCGACAGGGCATGGGAGAAAAACTGTTTTTT.

The chain employs TRBV27 and TRBJ2-1; 7 nucleotides agree with TRBD1. The junction had 7 bases not matched to a gene; V was cut back by 8 bases and J by 6 bases. The CDR3 length is 13 residues. The germline V gene encodes CDR1 MNHEY and CDR2 SMNVEV (reference sequence). CDR3 bases: TGTGCCAGCTTCAACGACAGGGTCAATGAGCAGTTCTTC. It specifies CASFNDRVNEQFF.

The V and J genes are TRBV28 and TRBJ2-7, with 11 bases matching TRBD1. The V segment lost 2 bases and the J segment 0 bases; nucleotides outside the gene matches: 6. The CDR3 consists of 17 residues. Germline CDR1 MDHEN, CDR2 SYDVKM. In nucleotides, the CDR3 is TGTGCCAGCAGTTTAATCCCGGGACAGGGGGACTCCTACGAGCAGTACTTC. As protein: CASSLIPGQGDSYEQYF.

The rearrangement uses TRBV4-1 and TRBJ1-2; D is unresolved. V lost 0 bases and J lost 4, with 18 bases in between. This CDR3 region has 17 residues. The germline gives CDR1 MGHRA, CDR2 YSYEKL. Here the CDR3 reads CASSQDSSAANPYGYTF. The CDR3 DNA reads TGCGCCAGCAGCCAAGATAGCTCGGCGGCAAACCCCTATGGCTACACCTTC.

The chain uses TRBV9 and TRBJ2-3; weak D call: TRBD2 (6 bases). Germline V gene lookup returns CDR1 SGDLS and CDR2 YYNGEE. This CDR3 is 16 amino acids long. The V and J ends lost 4 bases and 1 base respectively, with 16 bases between them. The CDR3 region has the DNA TGTGCCAGCAGCTCAAGGCGGGATCGAGGCACAGATACGCAGTATTTT. Protein: CASSSRRDRGTDTQYF.

The CDR3 DNA reads as TGTGCCAGCAGCCAAGCCCCACTCCCGATGGGCACAGATACGCAGTATTTT. Its translation: CASSQAPLPMGTDTQYF. The gene calls are TRBV14 and TRBJ2-3; D remains ambiguous. Per the germline V gene, CDR1 is SGHDN and CDR2 is FVKESK. The V gene lost 1 base and the J gene lost 1 base, with 15 bases spanning the gap. The CDR3 spans 17 residues.

The V gene is TRBV13, the J gene TRBJ2-5; 8 bases agree with TRBD1. This CDR3 is 14 amino acids long. J lost 2 bases, V lost 4 bases, and 3 bases had no gene match. Germline assignment: CDR1 PRHDT and CDR2 FYEKMQ (reference sequence). Here the CDR3 DNA reads TGTGCCAGCAGCTCTGGGACAGGACAAGAGACCCAGTACTTC. Translation gives CASSSGTGQETQYF. Filled out from reference TRBV13 and TRBJ2-5, the complete variable domain reads AAGVIQSPRHLIKEKRETATLKCYPIPRHDTVYWYQQGPGQDPQFLISFYEKMQSDKGSIPDRFSAQQFSDYHSELNMSSLELGDSALYFCASSSGTGQETQYFGPGTRLLVL.

The chain joins TRBV30 to TRBJ2-7, with 7 positions matching TRBD2. The CDR3 spans 12 residues. The germline V gene encodes CDR1 GTSNPN and CDR2 SVGIG (reference sequence). V was pared by 1 base and J by 7 bases, with 4 bases of the junction left unmatched. The DNA for the CDR3 is TGTGCCTGGAGTGGGGAGGGTCGGGAGCAGTACTTC. Its translation: CAWSGEGREQYF.

This clone has just one count. V and J are TRBV15 and TRBJ2-7; TRBD1 aligns across 9 bases. The CDR3 runs to 14 residues. Germline-derived CDR1 and CDR2 are LNHNV and YYDKDF (reference sequence). V gave up 1 base and J gave up 5 bases; unmatched junction bases: 3. The CDR3 loop is CATSRGDRDHEQYF. The CDR3 DNA reads TGTGCCACCAGCAGAGGGGACAGGGACCACGAGCAGTACTTC.

V and J are TRBV5-1 and TRBJ2-2, with 15 bases that match TRBD2. The CDR3 runs 17 residues. J was trimmed by 5 bases and V by 3 bases; bases with no gene match: 5. Germline V gene lookup returns CDR1 SGHRS and CDR2 YFSETQ. The CDR3 loop reads CASSWTSGGARTGELFF. The DNA for the CDR3 is TGCGCCAGCAGCTGGACTAGCGGGGGGGCCAGGACCGGGGAGCTGTTTTTT.

This clone has only one observation. The sample carries other DNA sequences with the same CDR3. The V gene is TRBV6-6, the J gene TRBJ1-5, with TRBD1 matching 7 bases. J was trimmed by 2 bases and V by 2 bases; bases with no gene match: 0. Germline lookup yields CDR1 MNHNY and CDR2 SVGAGI (reference sequence). The CDR3 is 14 amino acids. CDR3 residues: CASSYGQGNQPQHF. The CDR3 DNA follows: TGTGCCAGCAGTTACGGACAGGGCAATCAGCCCCAGCATTTT.

This chain joins TRBV5-4 and TRBJ2-2, with D perhaps matching TRBD1 (6 bases). V was clipped by 4 bases and J by 2 bases, with 12 bases between them. The germline V gene encodes CDR1 SGHNT and CDR2 YYREEE (reference sequence). There are 15 residues in the CDR3. CDR3 amino acids: CASSTGTLNTGELFF. The CDR3 DNA reads as TGTGCCAGCAGCACAGGGACCCTCAACACCGGGGAGCTGTTTTTT.

This clone has only a few counts. The chain recombines TRBV30 with TRBJ1-2, with D possibly matching TRBD1 (5 bases). V gave up 1 base and J gave up 4 bases, with 7 bases separating them. Germline V gene sequence: CDR1 GTSNPN, CDR2 SVGIG (reference sequence). This CDR3 has 12 residues. CDR3 nucleotide sequence: TGTGCCTGGAGTGCGGGGGTCTATGGCTACACCTTC. The encoded protein is CAWSAGVYGYTF.

The gene calls are TRBV2 and TRBJ2-5; 7 bases align to TRBD2. The V and J ends lost 6 bases and 5 bases, in that order; junction bases with no gene match: 9. Looked up from germline, CDR1 is SNHLY and CDR2 is FYNNEI. The CDR3 sequence is 14 residues long. The chain's CDR3 is CASRRGSTRETQYF. The CDR3, as DNA: TGTGCCAGCAGGCGCGGGAGCACGAGGGAGACCCAGTACTTC.

The chain combines TRBV5-5 with TRBJ2-1; 10 nucleotides agree with TRBD2. The J segment lost 5 bases and the V segment lost 4 bases, leaving 6 bases of the junction unmatched. The CDR3 has 15 amino acids. Germline CDR1 reads SGHKS; CDR2 reads YYEKEE (reference sequence). The CDR3 DNA follows: TGTGCCAGCAGCATCCGGACTAGCGGAGACAATGAGCAGTTCTTC. Translated: CASSIRTSGDNEQFF.

In nucleotides, the CDR3 is TGTGCCAGCAGCTTGGTGGGTAGCGGGAGTTTCAATGAGCAGTTCTTC. It specifies CASSLVGSGSFNEQFF. This chain joins TRBV5-6 and TRBJ2-1; TRBD2 matches 9 bases. The CDR3 sequence is 16 residues long. The trim removed 0 bases at V and 6 bases at J, leaving 7 bases unmatched. Germline V gene sequence: CDR1 SGHDT, CDR2 YYEEEE. The entire variable domain, with the rest obtained from reference TRBV5-6 and TRBJ2-1, is as follows: DAGVTQSPTHLIKTRGQQVTLRCSPKSGHDTVSWYQQALGQGPQFIFQYYEEEERQRGNFPDRFSGHQFPNYSSELNVNALLLGDSALYLCASSLVGSGSFNEQFFGPGTRLTVL.

This sequence joins TRBV4-3 and TRBJ2-3, with unresolved D. Germline V gives CDR1 LGHNA, CDR2 YSLEER. CDR3 length: 14 residues. Between the trimmed V and J ends, which lost 1 base and 2 bases, there was a span of 7 bases. CDR3 sequence: CASSQVGNTDTQYF. DNA for the CDR3: TGCGCCAGCAGCCAAGTCGGTAACACAGATACGCAGTATTTT.

This clone was detected a few times. The chain combines TRBV7-9 with TRBJ1-1; 7 bases agree with TRBD1. Germline V gene sequence: CDR1 SEHNR, CDR2 FQNEAQ (reference sequence). Germline trimming cut 6 bases from V and 12 bases from J; bases unmatched to any gene: 16. This CDR3 has 14 amino acids. CDR3 amino acids: CASRGWEQGRQSFF. The CDR3 coding sequence is TGTGCCAGCAGGGGATGGGAACAGGGGAGGCAGTCTTTCTTT.

The V and J genes are TRBV10-3 and TRBJ1-3; D unresolved. Germline V lookup: CDR1 ENHRY, CDR2 SYGVKD. The CDR3 sequence is 15 residues long. V lost 7 bases and J lost 0, with 13 bases in between. CDR3 coding DNA: TGTGCCATCAAATTAAGTTCTAGCTCTGGAAACACCATATATTTT. Amino acids: CAIKLSSSSGNTIYF.

This clone came up a few times. V gene TRBV2 combines with J gene TRBJ2-7; D is ambiguous. The CDR3 length is 14 residues. The ends were cut back, 6 bases at V and 0 bases at J, with 12 bases in the middle. Germline V gives CDR1 SNHLY, CDR2 FYNNEI. The CDR3 region is CASRFRGSSYEQYF. The CDR3 DNA reads as TGTGCCAGCAGATTTCGCGGCAGCTCCTACGAGCAGTACTTC.

V usage is TRBV7-9 and J usage is TRBJ2-7, with unresolved D. Trimming cost V 3 bases and J 3 bases, with 6 bases left between them. CDR1 and CDR2 from the germline V gene are SEHNR and FQNEAQ (reference sequence). The CDR3 is made up of 12 amino acids. CDR3 sequence (DNA): TGTGCCAGCAGCTTGAGCCTCTACGAGCAGTACTTC. Protein: CASSLSLYEQYF.

The chain uses TRBV27 and TRBJ1-2; D is possibly TRBD1 (6 bases). V lost 6 bases, J lost 8 bases, and 16 bases lay in between. The CDR3 contains 13 residues. Per germline, CDR1 MNHEY and CDR2 SMNVEV (reference sequence). The CDR3 here is CASRTGLMGGYTF. The DNA of the CDR3 is TGTGCCAGCAGAACAGGGCTCATGGGGGGCTACACCTTC.

This clone came up a few times. The V gene is TRBV4-1, the J gene TRBJ1-1, with D perhaps TRBD1 (6 bases). The CDR3 runs 14 residues. In germline, CDR1 is MGHRA, CDR2 YSYEKL. V was pared by 0 bases and J by 5 bases, with 10 bases between. CDR3 sequence (DNA): TGCGCCAGCAGCCAAGATACAGGGAGAACTGAAGCTTTCTTT. Translated, it gives CASSQDTGRTEAFF.

The chain uses TRBV28 and TRBJ2-7; 10 positions match TRBD2. Germline V gene sequence: CDR1 MDHEN, CDR2 SYDVKM. The ends lost 6 bases at V and 1 base at J; junction bases unmatched: 9. This CDR3 is 16 amino acids long. The CDR3 DNA is TGTGCCAGCAGAACCCATAGCGGGGGGTTATCCTACGAGCAGTACTTC. Its translation is CASRTHSGGLSYEQYF.